Listed here are 2 T cell receptor beta chains from one sample, sequenced in a study of response to subunit inactivated influenza vaccine. One entry per CDR3 protein results from TCRdb running MiXCR on the RT-PCR reads. Of 150,000 to 200,000 distinct CDR3 sequences listed, 12% are singletons. This sample also appeared in a second study, on T cells expressing NK-cell markers. That report notes: As the method of synthesis, 5'RACE template switching with UMIs yielded TCR beta cDNA.

This specimen was CD8+ T cells sorted from PBMCs, taken 11 to 12 days after vaccination. These receptors originate from a man aged 45-60 years who received an inactivated influenza vaccine.

CDR3 sequence: CASSPPAFGGSYNEQFF. DNA of the CDR3: TGCGCCAGCAGCCCCCCAGCCTTCGGCGGCTCCTACAATGAGCAGTTCTTC. This chain connects TRBV5-1 to TRBJ2-1; D gene ambiguous. V lost 4 bases and J 0 bases, leaving 17 bases between the germline ends. The length of the CDR3 is 17 residues. The V gene's germline CDR1 is SGHRS and CDR2 YFSETQ.

The V gene is TRBV14, the J gene TRBJ2-5; no reliable D call. CDR3 length equals 13 residues. The germline gives CDR1 SGHDN, CDR2 FVKESK. The V end lost 1 base, the J end lost 5 bases, and 8 bases lay between the germline ends. The DNA for the CDR3 is TGTGCCAGCAGCCAAGTTTCTGGGGAGACCCAGTACTTC. It codes for CASSQVSGETQYF.